This TCR beta chain was recorded in a study of T cell responses to AZD1222 COVID-19 vaccine. Sequencing was performed with immunoSEQ multiplex PCR; in TCRdb, only in-frame clones are kept and a portion is missing. The sample holds roughly 130,000 clones, just over 85% seen once. V was pared by 4 bases and J by 2 bases, with 2 bases of the junction left unmatched. The CDR3 length is 13 residues. Per the germline V gene, CDR1 is LGHDT and CDR2 is YNNKEL (reference sequence). The receptor was isolated from an adult in good health. The gene calls are TRBV3-1 (or the pseudogene TRBV3-2) and TRBJ2-7; 7 nucleotides align to TRBD2. This specimen consisted of peripheral blood, obtained on day 0 of MenACWY control vaccination. This CDR3 is CASSPSGTYEQYF. The CDR3 DNA is TGTGCCAGCAGCCCGAGCGGGACCTACGAGCAGTACTTC.